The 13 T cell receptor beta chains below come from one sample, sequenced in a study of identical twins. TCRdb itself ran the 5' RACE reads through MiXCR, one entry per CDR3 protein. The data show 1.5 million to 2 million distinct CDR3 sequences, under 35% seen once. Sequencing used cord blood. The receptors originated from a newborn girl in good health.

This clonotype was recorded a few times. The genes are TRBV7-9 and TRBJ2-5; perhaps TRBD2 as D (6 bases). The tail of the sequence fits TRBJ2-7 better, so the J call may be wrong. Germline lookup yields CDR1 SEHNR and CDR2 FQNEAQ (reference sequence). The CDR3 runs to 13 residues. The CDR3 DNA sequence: TGTGCCAGCAGCCTGCGGGGTATCGACGAGCAGTACTTC. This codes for CASSLRGIDEQYF.

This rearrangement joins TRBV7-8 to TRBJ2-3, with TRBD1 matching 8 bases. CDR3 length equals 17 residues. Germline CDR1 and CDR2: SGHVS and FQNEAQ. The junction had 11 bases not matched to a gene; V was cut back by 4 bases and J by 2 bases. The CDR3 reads CASSSQDRETHTDTQYF. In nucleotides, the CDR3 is TGTGCCAGCAGCTCCCAGGACAGGGAAACACACACAGATACGCAGTATTTT.

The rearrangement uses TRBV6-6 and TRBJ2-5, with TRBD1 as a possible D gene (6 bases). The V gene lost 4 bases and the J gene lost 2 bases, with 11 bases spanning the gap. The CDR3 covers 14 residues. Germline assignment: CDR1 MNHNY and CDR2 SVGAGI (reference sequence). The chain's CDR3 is CASSSRGTQETQYF. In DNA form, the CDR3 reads TGTGCCAGCAGTTCGAGGGGGACGCAAGAGACCCAGTACTTC.

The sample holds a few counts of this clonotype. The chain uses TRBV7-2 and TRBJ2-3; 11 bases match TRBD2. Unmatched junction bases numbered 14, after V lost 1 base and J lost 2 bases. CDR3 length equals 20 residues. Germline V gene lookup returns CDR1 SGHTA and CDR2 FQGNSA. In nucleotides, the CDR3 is TGTGCCAGCAGCTTAGGTTGGGTAGCGGGGGGGCGGAAGGACACAGATACGCAGTATTTT. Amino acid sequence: CASSLGWVAGGRKDTDTQYF.

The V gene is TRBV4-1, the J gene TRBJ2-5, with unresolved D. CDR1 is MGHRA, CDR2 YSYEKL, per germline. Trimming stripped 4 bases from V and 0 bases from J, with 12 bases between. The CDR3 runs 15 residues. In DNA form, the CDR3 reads TGCGCCAGCAGCCGAAGTATGTCCGACCAAGAGACCCAGTACTTC. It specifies CASSRSMSDQETQYF.

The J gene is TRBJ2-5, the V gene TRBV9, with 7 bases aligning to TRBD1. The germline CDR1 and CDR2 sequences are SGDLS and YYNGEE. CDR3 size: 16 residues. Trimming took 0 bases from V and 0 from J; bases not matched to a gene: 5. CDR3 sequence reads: CASSVEWDSYQETQYF. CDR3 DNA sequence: TGTGCCAGCAGCGTAGAGTGGGACAGTTACCAAGAGACCCAGTACTTC.

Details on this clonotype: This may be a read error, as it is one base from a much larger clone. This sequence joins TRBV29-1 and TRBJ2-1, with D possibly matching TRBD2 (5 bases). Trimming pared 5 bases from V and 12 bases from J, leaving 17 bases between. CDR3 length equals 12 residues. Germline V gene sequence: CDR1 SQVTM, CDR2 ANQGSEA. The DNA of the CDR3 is TGCAGCGTTACCCGGACTGGACGATCGCAGTTCTTC. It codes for CSVTRTGRSQFF.

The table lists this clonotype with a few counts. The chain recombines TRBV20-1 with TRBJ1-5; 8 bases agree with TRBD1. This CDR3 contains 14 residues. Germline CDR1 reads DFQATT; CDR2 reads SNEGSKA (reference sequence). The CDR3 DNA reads TGCAGCGCATCTATGACAGGGGACAATCAGCCCCAGCATTTT. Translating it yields CSASMTGDNQPQHF.

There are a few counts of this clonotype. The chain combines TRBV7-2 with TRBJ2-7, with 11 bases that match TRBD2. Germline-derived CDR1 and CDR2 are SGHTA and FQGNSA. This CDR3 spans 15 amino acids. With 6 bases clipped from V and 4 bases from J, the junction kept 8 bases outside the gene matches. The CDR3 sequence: CASSRTSGGFYEQYF. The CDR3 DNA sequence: TGTGCCAGCAGTCGAACTAGCGGGGGTTTTTACGAGCAGTACTTC.

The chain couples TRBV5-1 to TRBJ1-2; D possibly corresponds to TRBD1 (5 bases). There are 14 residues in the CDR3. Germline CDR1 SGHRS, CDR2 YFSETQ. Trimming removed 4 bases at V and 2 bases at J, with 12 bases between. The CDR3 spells CASSPRVENYGYTF. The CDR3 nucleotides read TGCGCCAGCAGCCCCAGGGTGGAAAACTATGGCTACACCTTC.

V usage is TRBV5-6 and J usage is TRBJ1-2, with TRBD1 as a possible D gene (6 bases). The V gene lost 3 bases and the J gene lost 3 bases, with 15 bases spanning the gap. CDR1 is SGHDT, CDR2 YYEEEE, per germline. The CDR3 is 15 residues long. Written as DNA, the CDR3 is TGTGCCAGCAGCTGGACTGCGGGGGCTGACTATGGCTACACCTTC. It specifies CASSWTAGADYGYTF.

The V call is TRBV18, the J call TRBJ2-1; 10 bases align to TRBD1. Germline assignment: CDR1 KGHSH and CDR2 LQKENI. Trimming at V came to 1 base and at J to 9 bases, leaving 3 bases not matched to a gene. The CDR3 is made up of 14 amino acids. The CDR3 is CASSPQGQGTEQFF. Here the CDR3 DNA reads TGTGCCAGCTCACCACAGGGACAGGGGACTGAGCAGTTCTTC.

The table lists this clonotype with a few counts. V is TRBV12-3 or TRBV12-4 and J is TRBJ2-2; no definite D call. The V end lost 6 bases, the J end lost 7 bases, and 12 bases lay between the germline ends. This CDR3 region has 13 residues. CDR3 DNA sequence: TGTGCCAGCAGCCCAACCTTCTACGGGGAGCTGTTTTTT. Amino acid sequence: CASSPTFYGELFF.